The table lists the clone carrying this T cell receptor (beta chain) with a few counts. The source of the sample is a study of blood T cells in healthy people across ages. CDR3 length equals 13 residues. The germline V gene has CDR1 WNHNN and CDR2 SYGVQD (reference sequence). A second roughly 7 to 12 cycle PCR used barcoded and J-beta primers. TCRdb recomputed calls from the 5' RACE reads with MiXCR, one row per CDR3 protein. The table records more than 1,000,000 distinct CDR3 sequences, almost 25% of them present only once. This sample also appeared in a second study, on T cells of mothers and their children.

The TCR originated in a girl aged 2-15 years in good health. The sample taken for sequencing was blood. This sequence joins TRBV10-1 and TRBJ2-5, with 10 bases identical to TRBD2. The closer fit of TRBJ2-7 to the DNA end suggests the J call may be wrong. DNA of the CDR3: TGCGCCAGCAGCGCTAGCGGGAGTTACGAGCAGTACTTC. It encodes CASSASGSYEQYF.